The 3 T cell receptor beta chains given below trace back to one sample, sequenced in a study of blood T cell repertoires in COVID-19. The assay was immunoSEQ multiplex PCR, and TCRdb's table has in-frame clones only and misses some. The sample holds 180,000 or so clones, approximately 86% seen once. Input material: peripheral blood. These receptor sequences come from a woman younger than 45 with active or convalescent COVID-19.

J is TRBJ1-6 and V is TRBV3-1 (or the pseudogene TRBV3-2); weak D call: TRBD1 (6 bases). Germline values: CDR1 LGHDT, CDR2 YNNKEL (reference sequence). This CDR3 has 15 residues. Trimming cost V 3 bases and J 10 bases, with 16 bases left between them. CDR3 loop: CASSHNQDRWSPLHF. CDR3 DNA sequence: TGTGCCAGCAGCCACAACCAGGACAGATGGTCACCCCTCCACTTT.

The chain is built from TRBV11-2 and TRBJ1-1, with TRBD1 identical over 8 bases. Germline CDR1 reads SGHAT; CDR2 reads FQNNGV. The CDR3 spans 12 residues. J lost 6 bases, V lost 4 bases, and 1 base had no gene match. The CDR3: CASSSTGAEAFF. DNA of the CDR3: TGTGCCAGCAGCTCGACAGGGGCTGAAGCTTTCTTT.

The chain links TRBV6-5 to TRBJ2-7; weak D call: TRBD1 (6 bases). The CDR3 sequence is 13 residues long. The V and J ends lost 3 bases and 3 bases respectively, with 9 bases between them. Germline values: CDR1 MNHEY, CDR2 SVGAGI. The CDR3 DNA reads as TGTGCCAGCAGTTATGGGGGCCACTACGAGCAGTACTTC. Protein product: CASSYGGHYEQYF.